This section outlines one TCR beta chain sequence together with its context. The sample originates from a study of blood T cell repertoires in COVID-19. Original processing notes: Reference gene primer amplification gave nucleated cell count estimates. Here immunoSEQ multiplex PCR was the method, and the copy in TCRdb shows in-frame clones only, minus some. D and trimming come from the DNA, and the V and J calls and clone size come from that table. The sample contains around 220,000 clones, roughly nine tenths of which appear only once. Germline CDR1 reads MDHEN; CDR2 reads SYDVKM. The CDR3 extends over 15 amino acids. V lost 5 bases and J 4 bases, leaving 15 bases between the germline ends.

The sequencing input was peripheral blood. This TCR came from a woman between 50 and 59 years old with COVID-19, enrolled during active disease. The chain recombines TRBV28 with TRBJ1-3; D not resolved. For the CDR3, the DNA is TGTGCCAGCAGTCCTAGACCCCCACGGGGAAACACCATATATTTT. It specifies CASSPRPPRGNTIYF.